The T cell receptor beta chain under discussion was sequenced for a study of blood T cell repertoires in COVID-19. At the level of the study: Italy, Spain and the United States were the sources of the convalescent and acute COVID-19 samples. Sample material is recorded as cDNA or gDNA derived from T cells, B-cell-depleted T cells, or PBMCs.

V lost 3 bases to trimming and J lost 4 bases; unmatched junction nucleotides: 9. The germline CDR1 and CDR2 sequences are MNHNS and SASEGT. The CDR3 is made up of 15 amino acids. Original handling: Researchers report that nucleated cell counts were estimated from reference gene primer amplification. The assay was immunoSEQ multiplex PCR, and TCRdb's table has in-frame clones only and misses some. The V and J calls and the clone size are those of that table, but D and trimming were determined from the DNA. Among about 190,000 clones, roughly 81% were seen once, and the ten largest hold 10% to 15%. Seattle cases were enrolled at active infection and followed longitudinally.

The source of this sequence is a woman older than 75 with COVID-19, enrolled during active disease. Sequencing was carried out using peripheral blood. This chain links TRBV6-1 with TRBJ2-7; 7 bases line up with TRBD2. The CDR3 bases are TGTGCCAGCAGTGACCGGACTAGAGTTTTGTACGAGCAGTACTTC. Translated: CASSDRTRVLYEQYF.